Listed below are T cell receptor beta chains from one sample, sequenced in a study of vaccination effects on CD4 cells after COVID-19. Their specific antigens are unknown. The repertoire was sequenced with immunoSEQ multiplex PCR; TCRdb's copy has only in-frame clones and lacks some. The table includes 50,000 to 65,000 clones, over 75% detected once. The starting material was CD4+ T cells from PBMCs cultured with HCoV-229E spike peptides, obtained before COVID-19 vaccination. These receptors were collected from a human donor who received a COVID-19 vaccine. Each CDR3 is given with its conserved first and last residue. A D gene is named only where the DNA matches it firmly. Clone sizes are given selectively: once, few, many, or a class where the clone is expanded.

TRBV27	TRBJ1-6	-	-	CASSLSRNNSPLHF	TGTGCCAGCAGTTTGAGCAGAAATAATTCACCCCTCCACTTT
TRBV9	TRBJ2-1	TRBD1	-	CASTDGDRGYNEQFF	TGTGCCAGCACTGATGGGGACAGAGGGTACAATGAGCAGTTCTTC
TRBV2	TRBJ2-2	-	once	CASSDQGIGTGELFF	TGTGCCAGCAGTGACCAGGGAATAGGCACCGGGGAGCTGTTTTTT
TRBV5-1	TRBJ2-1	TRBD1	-	CASSTGQGVMFHEQFF	TGCGCCAGCAGCACGGGGCAGGGGGTTATGTTCCATGAGCAGTTCTTC
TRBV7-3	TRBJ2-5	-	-	CASSSTGIYQETQYF	TGTGCCAGCAGCTCGACCGGGATATACCAAGAGACCCAGTACTTC
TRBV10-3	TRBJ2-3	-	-	CAISEESGGVSTDTQYF	TGTGCCATCAGTGAAGAGTCGGGCGGGGTAAGCACAGATACGCAGTATTTT
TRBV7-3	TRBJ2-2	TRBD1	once	CASSLFPAGQGNTGELFF	TGTGCCAGCAGCTTATTTCCAGCGGGACAGGGGAACACCGGGGAGCTGTTTTTT
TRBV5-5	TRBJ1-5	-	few	CASSSRSNQPQHF	TGTGCCAGCAGCTCCAGGAGCAATCAGCCCCAGCATTTT
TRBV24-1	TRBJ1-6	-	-	CATSETSQSPLHF	TGTGCCACCAGTGAGACCTCTCAATCACCCCTCCACTTT
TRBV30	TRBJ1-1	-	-	CAWSRSANTEAFF	TGTGCCTGGAGCCGGTCGGCGAACACTGAAGCTTTCTTT
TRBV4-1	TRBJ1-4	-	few	CASSQVVGEKLFF	TGCGCCAGCAGCCAAGTCGTAGGAGAAAAACTGTTTTTT
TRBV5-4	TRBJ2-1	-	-	CASSYSKTGYNEQFF	TGTGCCAGCAGTTATAGTAAGACGGGGTACAATGAGCAGTTCTTC
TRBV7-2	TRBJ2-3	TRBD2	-	CASSLGSSGGASDTQYF	TGTGCCAGCAGCTTAGGGTCTAGCGGGGGGGCGTCTGATACGCAGTATTTT
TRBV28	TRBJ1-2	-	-	CASSFNYGYTF	TGTGCCAGCAGCTTTAACTATGGCTACACCTTC
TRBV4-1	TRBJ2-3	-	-	CASSQDFGTDTQYF	TGCGCCAGCAGCCAAGATTTCGGGACAGATACGCAGTATTTT
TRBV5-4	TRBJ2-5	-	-	CASSLSYGDQETQYF	TGTGCCAGCAGCTTATCTTACGGGGACCAAGAGACCCAGTACTTC
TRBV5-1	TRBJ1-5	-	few	CASSLTSGLGQPQHF	TGCGCCAGCAGCTTGACCTCAGGGTTGGGACAGCCCCAGCATTTT
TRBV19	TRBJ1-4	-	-	CATRRTNEKLFF	TGTGCCACAAGACGGACTAATGAAAAACTGTTTTTT
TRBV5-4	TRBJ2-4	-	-	CASSTTGTDAKNIQYF	TGTGCCAGCAGCACGACAGGGACTGATGCCAAAAACATTCAGTACTTC
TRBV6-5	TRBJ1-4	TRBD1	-	CASSYGDRLNEKLFF	TGTGCCAGCAGTTACGGGGACAGACTCAATGAAAAACTGTTTTTT
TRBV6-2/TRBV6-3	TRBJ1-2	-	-	CASSFGQNYGYTF	TGTGCCAGCAGTTTCGGACAGAACTATGGCTACACCTTC
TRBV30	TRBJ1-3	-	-	CAWSVLKRSGDTIYF	TGTGCCTGGAGTGTACTGAAAAGGTCCGGGGACACCATATATTTT
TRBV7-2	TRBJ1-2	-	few	CASSPQDSLHGYTF	TGTGCCAGCAGCCCACAGGACAGTCTTCATGGCTACACCTTC
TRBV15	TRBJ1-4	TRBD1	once	CATSRDRDRDYEKLFF	TGTGCCACCAGCAGAGATCGGGACAGGGATTATGAAAAACTGTTTTTT
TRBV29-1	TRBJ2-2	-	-	CSVRPQEDANTGELFF	TGCAGCGTTCGACCTCAGGAGGATGCGAACACCGGGGAGCTGTTTTTT
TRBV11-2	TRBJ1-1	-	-	CAAQEGGATEAFF	TGTGCCGCGCAAGAGGGTGGTGCCACTGAAGCTTTCTTT
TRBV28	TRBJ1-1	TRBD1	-	CASSSFPGQGRGEAFF	TGTGCCAGCAGTTCTTTCCCGGGACAGGGGAGGGGGGAAGCTTTCTTT
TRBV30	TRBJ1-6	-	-	CAWSTTRSQGVGTNSPLHF	TGTGCCTGGAGCACCACACGCTCCCAGGGTGTTGGAACCAATTCACCCCTCCACTTT
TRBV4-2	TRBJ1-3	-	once	CASSQVGGAGGNTIYF	TGTGCCAGCAGCCAGGTTGGAGGGGCGGGTGGAAACACCATATATTTT
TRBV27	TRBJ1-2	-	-	CASSFAGGDYGYTF	TGTGCCAGCAGTTTCGCGGGGGGCGACTATGGCTACACCTTC
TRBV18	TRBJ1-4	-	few	CASSPPNRREKLFF	TGTGCCAGCTCACCCCCCAACCGACGGGAAAAACTGTTTTTT
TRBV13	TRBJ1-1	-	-	CASRGQGLLGTEAFF	TGTGCCAGCAGGGGGCAAGGCCTTTTGGGCACTGAAGCTTTCTTT
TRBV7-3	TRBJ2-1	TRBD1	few	CASGTGGYNEQFF	TGTGCCAGCGGGACAGGGGGTTACAATGAGCAGTTCTTC
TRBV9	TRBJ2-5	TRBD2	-	CASSAGTSGGLQETQYF	TGTGCCAGCAGCGCGGGGACTAGCGGGGGTTTACAAGAGACCCAGTACTTC
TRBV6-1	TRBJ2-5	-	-	CASSEDRVLETQYF	TGTGCCAGCAGTGAAGACAGGGTGTTGGAGACCCAGTACTTC
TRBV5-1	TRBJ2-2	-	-	CASTLVAGNTGELFF	TGCGCCAGCACCCTCGTGGCCGGGAACACCGGGGAGCTGTTTTTT
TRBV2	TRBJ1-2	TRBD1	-	CASSGAGTDYGYTF	TGTGCCAGCAGTGGCGCCGGGACAGACTATGGCTACACCTTC
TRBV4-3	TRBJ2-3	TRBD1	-	CASSHLGQGLGNTQYF	TGCGCCAGCAGCCATCTAGGACAGGGGTTAGGGAATACGCAGTATTTT
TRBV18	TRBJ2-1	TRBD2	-	CASSPRSGGADNEQFF	TGTGCCAGCTCACCACGAAGCGGGGGGGCCGACAATGAGCAGTTCTTC
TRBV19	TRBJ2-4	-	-	CASRGAGAKNIQYF	TGTGCCTCAAGGGGCGCGGGGGCCAAAAACATTCAGTACTTC
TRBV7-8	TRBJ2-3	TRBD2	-	CASSSRTSGSTDTQYF	TGTGCCAGCAGCTCGAGGACTAGCGGTAGCACAGATACGCAGTATTTT
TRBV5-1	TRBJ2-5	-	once	CASSLDGTEETQYF	TGCGCCAGCAGCTTGGACGGAACTGAAGAGACCCAGTACTTC
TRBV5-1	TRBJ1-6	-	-	CASSSRDKGFGGNSPLHF	TGCGCCAGCAGCTCTCGGGACAAGGGGTTCGGGGGTAATTCACCCCTCCACTTT
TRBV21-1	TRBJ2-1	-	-	CASSKALAGGVYEQFF	TGTGCCAGCAGCAAAGCACTAGCGGGGGGGGTCTATGAGCAGTTCTTC
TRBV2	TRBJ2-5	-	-	CASRPGGTSTQYF	TGTGCCAGCAGACCCGGGGGAACCAGTACCCAGTACTTC
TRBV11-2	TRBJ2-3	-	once	CASSLDLDTQYF	TGTGCCAGCAGCTTAGACTTAGATACGCAGTATTTT
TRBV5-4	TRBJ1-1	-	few	CASGRDGGNTEAFF	TGTGCCAGCGGGAGGGACGGGGGGAACACTGAAGCTTTCTTT
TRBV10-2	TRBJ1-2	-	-	CASSEGVYYGYTF	TGCGCCAGCAGTGAGGGTGTATACTATGGCTACACCTTC
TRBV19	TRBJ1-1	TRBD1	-	CASTRDRMNTEAFF	TGTGCCAGTACTAGGGACAGAATGAACACTGAAGCTTTCTTT
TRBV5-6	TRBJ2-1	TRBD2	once	CASSKTSGGYDEQFF	TGTGCCAGCAGCAAGACTAGCGGGGGGTACGATGAGCAGTTCTTC
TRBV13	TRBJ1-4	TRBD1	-	CASSLGDRGEKLFF	TGTGCCAGCAGCTTAGGGGACAGGGGTGAAAAACTGTTTTTT
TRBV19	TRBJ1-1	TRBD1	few	CASSTRQGIEAFF	TGTGCCAGTAGTACCCGACAGGGTATTGAAGCTTTCTTT
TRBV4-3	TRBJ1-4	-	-	CASSLVGPGTNEKLFF	TGCGCCAGCAGCCTCGTAGGCCCGGGGACTAATGAAAAACTGTTTTTT